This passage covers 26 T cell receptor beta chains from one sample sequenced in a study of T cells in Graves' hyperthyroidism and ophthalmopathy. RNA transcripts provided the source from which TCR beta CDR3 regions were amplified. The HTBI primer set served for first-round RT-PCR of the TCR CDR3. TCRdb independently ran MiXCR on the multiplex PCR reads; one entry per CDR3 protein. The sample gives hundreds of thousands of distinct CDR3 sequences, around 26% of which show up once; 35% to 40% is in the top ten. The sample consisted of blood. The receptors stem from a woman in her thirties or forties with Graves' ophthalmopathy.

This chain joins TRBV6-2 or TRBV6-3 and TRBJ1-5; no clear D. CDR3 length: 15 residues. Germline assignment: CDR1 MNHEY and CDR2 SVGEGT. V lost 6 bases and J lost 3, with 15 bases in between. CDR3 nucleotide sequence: TGTGCCAGCAGCTACGTAGGAAGGGCCAATCAGCCCCAGCATTTT. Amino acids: CASSYVGRANQPQHF.

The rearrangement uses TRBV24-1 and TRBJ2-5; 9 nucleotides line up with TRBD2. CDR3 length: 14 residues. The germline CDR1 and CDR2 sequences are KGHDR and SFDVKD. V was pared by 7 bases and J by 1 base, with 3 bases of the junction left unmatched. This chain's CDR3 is CATRTLAGQETQYF. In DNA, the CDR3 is TGTGCCACCAGAACACTAGCGGGCCAAGAGACCCAGTACTTC.

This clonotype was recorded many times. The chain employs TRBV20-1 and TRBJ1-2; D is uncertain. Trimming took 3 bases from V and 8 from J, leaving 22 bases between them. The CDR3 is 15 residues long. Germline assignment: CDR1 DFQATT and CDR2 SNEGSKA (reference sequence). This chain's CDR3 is CSASSPGAALEGYTF. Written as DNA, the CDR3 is TGCAGTGCTAGTTCGCCGGGAGCCGCTTTGGAGGGCTACACCTTC.

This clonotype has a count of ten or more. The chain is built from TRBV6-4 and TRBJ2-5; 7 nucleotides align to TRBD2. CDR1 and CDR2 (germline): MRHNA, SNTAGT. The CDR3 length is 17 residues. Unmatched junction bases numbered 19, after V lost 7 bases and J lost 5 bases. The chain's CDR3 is CASNPGPDSRGGETQYF. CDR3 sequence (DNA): TGTGCCAGCAATCCCGGCCCGGACTCCCGGGGAGGGGAGACCCAGTACTTC.

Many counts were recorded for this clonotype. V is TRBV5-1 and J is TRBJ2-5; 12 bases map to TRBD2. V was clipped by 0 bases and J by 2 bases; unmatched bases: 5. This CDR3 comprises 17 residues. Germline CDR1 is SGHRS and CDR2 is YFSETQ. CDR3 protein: CASSLASLAGGQETQYF. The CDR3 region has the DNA TGCGCCAGCAGCTTGGCCAGTCTAGCGGGAGGGCAAGAGACCCAGTACTTC. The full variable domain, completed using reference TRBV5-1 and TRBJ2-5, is KAGVTQTPRYLIKTRGQQVTLSCSPISGHRSVSWYQQTPGQGLQFLFEYFSETQRNKGNFPGRFSGRQFSNSRSEMNVSTLELGDSALYLCASSLASLAGGQETQYFGPGTRLLVL.

CDR3 loop: CASSRQGGHEQYF. The CDR3 nucleotides read TGTGCCAGCAGCCGGCAGGGAGGCCACGAGCAGTACTTC. This rearrangement joins TRBV9 to TRBJ2-7, with D perhaps matching TRBD2 (6 bases). This CDR3 is built from 13 residues. The V and J ends lost 4 bases and 5 bases respectively, with 13 bases between them. Per the germline V gene, CDR1 is SGDLS and CDR2 is YYNGEE. Full variable domain (missing parts from reference TRBV9 and TRBJ2-7): DSGVTQTPKHLITATGQRVTLRCSPRSGDLSVYWYQQSLDQGLQFLIQYYNGEERAKGNILERFSAQQFPDLHSELNLSSLELGDSALYFCASSRQGGHEQYFGPGTRLTVT.

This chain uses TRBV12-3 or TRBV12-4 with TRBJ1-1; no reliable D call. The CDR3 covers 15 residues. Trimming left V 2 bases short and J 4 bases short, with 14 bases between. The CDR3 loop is CASSLMPAAPTEAFF. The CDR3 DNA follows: TGTGCCAGCAGTTTAATGCCGGCAGCCCCCACTGAAGCTTTCTTT.

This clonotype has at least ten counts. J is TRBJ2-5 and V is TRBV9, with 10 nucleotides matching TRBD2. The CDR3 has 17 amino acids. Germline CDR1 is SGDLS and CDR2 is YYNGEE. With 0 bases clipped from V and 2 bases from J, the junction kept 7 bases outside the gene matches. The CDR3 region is CASSVEGGTSVQETQYF. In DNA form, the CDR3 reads TGTGCCAGCAGCGTAGAGGGCGGGACTAGCGTACAAGAGACCCAGTACTTC. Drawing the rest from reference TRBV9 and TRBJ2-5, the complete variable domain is DSGVTQTPKHLITATGQRVTLRCSPRSGDLSVYWYQQSLDQGLQFLIQYYNGEERAKGNILERFSAQQFPDLHSELNLSSLELGDSALYFCASSVEGGTSVQETQYFGPGTRLLVL.

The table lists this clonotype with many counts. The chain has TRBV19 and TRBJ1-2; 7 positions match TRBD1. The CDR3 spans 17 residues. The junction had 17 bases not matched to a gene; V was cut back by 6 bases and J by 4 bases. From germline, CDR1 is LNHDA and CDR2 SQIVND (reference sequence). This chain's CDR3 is CASSRGQNAILIYGYTF. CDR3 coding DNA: TGTGCCAGTAGCCGGGGACAGAACGCGATCTTAATCTATGGCTACACCTTC.

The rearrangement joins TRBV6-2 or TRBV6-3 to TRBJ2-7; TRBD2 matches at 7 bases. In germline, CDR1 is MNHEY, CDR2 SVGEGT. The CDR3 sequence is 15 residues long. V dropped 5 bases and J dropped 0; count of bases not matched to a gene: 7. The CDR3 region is CASSGAGPPSYEQYF. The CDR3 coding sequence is TGTGCCAGCAGTGGAGCGGGACCACCCTCCTACGAGCAGTACTTC.

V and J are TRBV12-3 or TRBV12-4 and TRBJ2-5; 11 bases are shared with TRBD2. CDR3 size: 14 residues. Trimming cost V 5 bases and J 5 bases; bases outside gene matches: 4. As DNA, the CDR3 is TGTGCCAGCAGTGAACTAGCGGGAGTCGAGACCCAGTACTTC. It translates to CASSELAGVETQYF.

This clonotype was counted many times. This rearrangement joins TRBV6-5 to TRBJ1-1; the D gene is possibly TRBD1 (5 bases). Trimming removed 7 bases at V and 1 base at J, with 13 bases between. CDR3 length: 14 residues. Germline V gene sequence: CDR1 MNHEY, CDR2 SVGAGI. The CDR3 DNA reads TGTGCCAGCACCCGAAAGGGGAAGAACACTGAAGCTTTCTTT. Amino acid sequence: CASTRKGKNTEAFF.

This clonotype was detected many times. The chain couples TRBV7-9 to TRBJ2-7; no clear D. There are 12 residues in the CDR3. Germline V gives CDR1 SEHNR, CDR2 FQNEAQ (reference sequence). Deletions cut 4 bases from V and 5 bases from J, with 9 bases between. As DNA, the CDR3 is TGTGCCAGCAGCTCTAGTTCCCACGAGCAGTACTTC. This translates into CASSSSSHEQYF.

The CDR3 DNA reads TGTGCCAGCAGCCTGGGGGGCAAGAACACCGGGGAGCTGTTTTTT. Its translation: CASSLGGKNTGELFF. The rearrangement links TRBV11-2 to TRBJ2-2; D may be TRBD1 or TRBD2 (6 bases each). The CDR3 consists of 15 residues. The germline gives CDR1 SGHAT, CDR2 FQNNGV. Trimming took off 5 bases at V and 1 base at J, with 11 bases between the two ends.

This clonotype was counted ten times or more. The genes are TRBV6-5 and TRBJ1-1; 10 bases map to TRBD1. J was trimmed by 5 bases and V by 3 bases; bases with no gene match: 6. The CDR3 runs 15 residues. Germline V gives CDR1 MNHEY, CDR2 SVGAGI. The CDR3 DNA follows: TGTGCCAGCAGTTATAGACAGGGGGCGACGACTGAAGCTTTCTTT. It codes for CASSYRQGATTEAFF.

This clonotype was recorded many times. CDR3 region: CASSIRDQTGELFF. CDR3 nucleotides: TGTGCCAGTAGTATAAGGGACCAAACCGGGGAGCTGTTTTTT. The V and J genes are TRBV19 and TRBJ2-2; D assignment may be TRBD1 or TRBD2 (5 bases each). V dropped 2 bases and J dropped 5 bases, with 9 bases sitting between them. The germline V gene encodes CDR1 LNHDA and CDR2 SQIVND (reference sequence). The CDR3 totals 14 residues.

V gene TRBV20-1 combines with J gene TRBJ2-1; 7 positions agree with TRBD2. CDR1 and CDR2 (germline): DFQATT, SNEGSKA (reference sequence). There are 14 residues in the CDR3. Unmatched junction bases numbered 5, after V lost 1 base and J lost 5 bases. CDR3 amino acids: CSARGLSGNNEQFF. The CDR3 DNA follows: TGCAGTGCTAGAGGTCTCAGCGGGAACAATGAGCAGTTCTTC.

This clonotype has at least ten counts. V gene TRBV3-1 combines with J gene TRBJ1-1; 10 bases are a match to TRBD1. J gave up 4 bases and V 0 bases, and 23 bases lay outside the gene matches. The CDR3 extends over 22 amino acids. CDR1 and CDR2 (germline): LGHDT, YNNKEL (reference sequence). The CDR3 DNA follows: TGTGCCAGCAGCCAAGATAGGATGGGGACAGGGGCTAGAGGTTACGGCTTCACTGAAGCTTTCTTT. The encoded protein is CASSQDRMGTGARGYGFTEAFF.

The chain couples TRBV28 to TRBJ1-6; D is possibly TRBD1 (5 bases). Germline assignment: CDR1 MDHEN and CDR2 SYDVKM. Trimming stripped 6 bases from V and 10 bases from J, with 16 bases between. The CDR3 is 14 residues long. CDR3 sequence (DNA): TGTGCCAGCAGCGCTCGGGGACTGTGGTCACCCCTCCACTTT. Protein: CASSARGLWSPLHF.

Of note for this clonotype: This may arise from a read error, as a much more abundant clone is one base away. For the CDR3, the DNA is TGCAGTGCTAGAGATCGGAGAAAACCCTCCTACGAGCAGTACTTC. This codes for CSARDRRKPSYEQYF. This chain joins TRBV20-1 and TRBJ2-7; D not resolved. Trimming took off 0 bases at V and 0 bases at J, with 12 bases between the two ends. This CDR3 region has 15 residues. The V gene's germline CDR1 is DFQATT and CDR2 SNEGSKA (reference sequence).

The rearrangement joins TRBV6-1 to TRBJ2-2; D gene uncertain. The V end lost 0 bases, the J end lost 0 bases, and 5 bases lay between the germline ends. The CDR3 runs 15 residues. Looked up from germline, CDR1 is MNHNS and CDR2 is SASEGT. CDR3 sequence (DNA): TGTGCCAGCAGTGAAGCCCCCCCGAACACCGGGGAGCTGTTTTTT. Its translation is CASSEAPPNTGELFF.

CDR3 nucleotides: TGTGCCAGCAGTGAAAGAGTAAGAGAGACAGGGAACACTGAAGCTTTCTTT. This codes for CASSERVRETGNTEAFF. This rearrangement joins TRBV6-1 to TRBJ1-1; D is possibly TRBD1 (6 bases). The germline gives CDR1 MNHNS, CDR2 SASEGT. The CDR3 contains 17 residues. Trimming removed 2 bases at V and 1 base at J, with 17 bases between.

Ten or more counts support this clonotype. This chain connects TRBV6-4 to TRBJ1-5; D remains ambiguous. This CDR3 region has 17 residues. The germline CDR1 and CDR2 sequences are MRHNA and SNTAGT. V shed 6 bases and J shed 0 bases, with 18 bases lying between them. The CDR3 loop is CASSLERGWGSNQPQHF. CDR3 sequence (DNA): TGTGCCAGCAGCCTAGAGCGTGGGTGGGGTAGCAATCAGCCCCAGCATTTT.

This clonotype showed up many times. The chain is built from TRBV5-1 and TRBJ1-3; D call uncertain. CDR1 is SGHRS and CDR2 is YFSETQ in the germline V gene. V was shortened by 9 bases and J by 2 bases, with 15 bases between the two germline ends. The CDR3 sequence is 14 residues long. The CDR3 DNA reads TGCGCCACCTCCGAGACGGGAACTGGAAACACCATATATTTT. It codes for CATSETGTGNTIYF. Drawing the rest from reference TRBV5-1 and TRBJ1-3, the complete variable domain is KAGVTQTPRYLIKTRGQQVTLSCSPISGHRSVSWYQQTPGQGLQFLFEYFSETQRNKGNFPGRFSGRQFSNSRSEMNVSTLELGDSALYLCATSETGTGNTIYFGEGSWLTVV.

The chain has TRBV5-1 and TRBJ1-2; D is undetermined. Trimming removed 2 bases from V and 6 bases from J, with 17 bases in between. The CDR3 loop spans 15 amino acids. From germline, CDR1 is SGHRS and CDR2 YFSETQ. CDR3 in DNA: TGCGCCAGCAGCTTAGCATCCGGGCCAAGGGATGGCTACACCTTC. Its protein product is CASSLASGPRDGYTF.

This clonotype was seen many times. The CDR3 loop is CASSERLAGEPLAKNIQYF. CDR3 sequence (DNA): TGTGCCAGCAGCGAAAGACTAGCGGGAGAGCCCCTAGCCAAAAACATTCAGTACTTC. V gene TRBV12-3 or TRBV12-4 combines with J gene TRBJ2-4; 12 positions agree with TRBD2. The CDR3 is made up of 19 amino acids. The V segment lost 6 bases and the J segment 0 bases; nucleotides outside the gene matches: 12.